The clone carrying this T cell receptor beta chain was seen just once. Enrolled during active infection, Seattle patients were then followed longitudinally. This CDR3 comprises 15 residues. The V end lost 1 base, the J end lost 1 base, and 10 bases lay between the germline ends. The germline CDR1 and CDR2 sequences are KGHSH and LQKENI. The sample comes from a study of blood T cell repertoires in COVID-19. Study-wide context: COVID-19 samples collected from the United States, Italy and Spain covered acute and convalescent phases.

Some clones are missing from TCRdb's copy, which holds only in-frame ones; the method was immunoSEQ multiplex PCR. The repertoire holds some 390,000 clones, with roughly 86% as singletons. The receptor was isolated from a woman aged 60-75 years with COVID-19, enrolled during active disease. The rearrangement uses TRBV18 and TRBJ1-1; possible D gene TRBD1, 5 bases. The sequencing input was peripheral blood. CDR3 loop: CASSPLQGGNTEAFF. CDR3 in DNA: TGTGCCAGCTCACCACTGCAGGGAGGGAACACTGAAGCTTTCTTT.